What follows are 5 T cell receptor beta chains derived from one specimen sequenced in a study of blood T cell repertoires in COVID-19. This table comes from immunoSEQ multiplex PCR, and its TCRdb copy is limited to in-frame clones, with some not included. The table records hundreds of thousands of clones, approximately 84% of them present only once. Sequenced material: PBMCs or T cells enriched from blood (not recorded which). These receptors were taken from a man between 35 and 55 years old who had recovered from COVID-19.

The CDR3 spells CASWASGGIYEQYF. The DNA of the CDR3 is TGCGCCAGCTGGGCTAGCGGGGGCATTTACGAGCAGTACTTC. The V gene is TRBV10-2, the J gene TRBJ2-7; TRBD2 matches 10 bases. There are 14 residues in the CDR3. Unmatched junction bases numbered 8, after V lost 8 bases and J lost 4 bases. Looked up from germline, CDR1 is WSHSY and CDR2 is SAAADI.

This sequence joins TRBV19 and TRBJ2-2; TRBD1 agrees at 7 bases. The ends lost 9 bases at V and 4 bases at J; junction bases unmatched: 5. The CDR3 runs to 13 residues. Germline CDR1 is LNHDA and CDR2 is SQIVND (reference sequence). In DNA form, the CDR3 reads TGTGCCAGCCTGGACAGGTCCACCGGGGAGCTGTTTTTT. Its translation is CASLDRSTGELFF.

This clone has more than one count but fewer than ten. The chain joins TRBV4-2 to TRBJ1-1; 7 bases match TRBD1. CDR1 LGHNA and CDR2 YNFKEQ come from the germline V gene. V was clipped by 3 bases and J by 2 bases; unmatched bases: 9. CDR3 size: 16 residues. The CDR3 here is CASSHDDGTANTEAFF. CDR3 nucleotides: TGTGCCAGCAGCCATGACGACGGGACAGCAAACACTGAAGCTTTCTTT.

The J gene is TRBJ1-2, the V gene TRBV19; unclear D gene. From germline, CDR1 is LNHDA and CDR2 SQIVND (reference sequence). V was cut by 0 bases and J by 12 bases, with 14 bases left in between. The CDR3 length is 13 residues. CDR3 bases: TGTGCCAGTAGTATAGATCGGGGAGTGGCCCACACCTTC. This sequence encodes CASSIDRGVAHTF.

The rearrangement uses TRBV18 and TRBJ2-7; 8 bases fit TRBD2. The CDR3 totals 18 residues. The germline gives CDR1 KGHSH, CDR2 LQKENI. V lost 3 bases, J lost 0 bases, and 13 bases stayed unmatched. CDR3 amino acids: CASSPLNLIAGSSYEQYF. CDR3 coding DNA: TGTGCCAGCTCACCCCTAAACCTTATAGCGGGGAGCTCCTACGAGCAGTACTTC.